The present entry profiles one TCR beta chain with its context. Its specificity is not known. The CDR3 end is not reached by the read, which stops 3 residues before it; the germline J gene fills it in. This sample is part of a study of T cells in women clearing cervical HPV infection. Study overall: Blood came at first lesion visit for cases, post-clearance for controls.

Profiling relied on immunoSEQ multiplex PCR, and the TCRdb table lists in-frame clones only, not all of them. The sample includes about 46,000 clones. Germline lookup yields CDR1 DFQATT and CDR2 SNEGSKA (reference sequence). V shed 1 base and J 2 bases; nucleotides not matched to a gene: 7. The CDR3 loop spans 16 amino acids. Dot-blot hybridization genotyped cervical HPV amplified with MY09/MY11 PCR. General study results and limits: TRBV6-7 abundance was lower in cases than controls (approximately 0.11% versus 0.16%).

The chain combines TRBV20-1 with TRBJ2-5; 10 nucleotides match TRBD2. This TCR came from a woman between 18 and 70 years old with a cervical HPV16 infection that either progressed to CIN3+ or cleared (not recorded which). The sample comprised blood buffy coat. This chain's CDR3 is CSARAISGGEQETQYF. The DNA read from the CDR3 is TGCAGTGCTAGAGCAATCAGCGGGGGGGAACAAGAGACC.